A selection of T cell receptor beta chains follows, all from one sample in a study of T cells in Graves' hyperthyroidism and ophthalmopathy. TCRdb fed the multiplex PCR reads into MiXCR, producing one record per CDR3 protein. The sample lists 450,000 to 700,000 distinct CDR3 sequences; roughly 50% were seen once. The sequencing sample was made of peripheral blood or thyroid tissue (not recorded which). These receptor sequences come from an adult woman with Graves' disease, either hyperthyroidism or ophthalmopathy (not recorded which). CDR3s include the opening cysteine and the closing phenylalanine or tryptophan. D genes are given only for firm matches. The size of a clone is reported for some rows only, either as once, few or many, or as a class for expanded clones.

abundance,d_gene,v_gene,j_gene,CDR3aa,CDR3nt
.,.,TRBV20-1,TRBJ2-5,CSASKSSQETQYF,TGCAGTGCCAGCAAGAGCAGCCAAGAGACCCAGTACTTC
many,TRBD1,TRBV2,TRBJ2-5,CASSVGTGGIGEETQYF,TGTGCCAGCAGTGTCGGGACAGGGGGGATCGGTGAGGAGACCCAGTACTTC
.,.,TRBV11-3,TRBJ2-1,CASMVTSSSYNEQFF,TGTGCCAGTATGGTGACTAGTTCCTCCTACAATGAGCAGTTCTTC
many,.,TRBV5-1,TRBJ1-1,CASSLPGGWTEAFF,TGCGCCAGCAGCTTGCCGGGGGGTTGGACTGAAGCTTTCTTT
.,TRBD1,TRBV7-6,TRBJ1-1,CASSFSGQDTEAFF,TGTGCCAGCAGCTTTTCCGGACAGGACACTGAAGCTTTCTTT
.,.,TRBV18,TRBJ2-7,CASSPGASVDYEQYF,TGTGCCAGCTCCCCTGGGGCTAGCGTAGACTACGAGCAGTACTTC
.,.,TRBV15,TRBJ2-7,CATSGYMGMAYEQYF,TGTGCCACCAGCGGTTATATGGGTATGGCGTACGAGCAGTACTTC
many,.,TRBV7-8,TRBJ1-6,CASSSGPNSPLHF,TGTGCCAGCAGTTCGGGCCCTAATTCACCCCTCCACTTT
.,.,TRBV5-1,TRBJ1-4,CASSLGLAGKLFF,TGCGCCAGCAGCCTGGGACTAGCGGGAAAACTGTTTTTT
.,TRBD2,TRBV19,TRBJ2-7,CASSIGTSGSSYDQYF,TGTGCCAGTAGTATAGGAACTAGCGGCAGCTCCTACGATCAGTACTTC
.,TRBD1,TRBV30,TRBJ1-2,CAWSRGQQIYGYTF,TGTGCCTGGAGTCGGGGACAGCAAATCTATGGCTACACCTTC
many,TRBD2,TRBV7-8,TRBJ2-7,CASSLGGLAALSSYEQYF,TGTGCCAGCAGCTTAGGGGGACTAGCGGCGTTAAGCTCCTACGAGCAGTACTTC
many,TRBD1,TRBV9,TRBJ1-1,CASSEGGAGLGTEAFF,TGTGCCAGCAGCGAAGGGGGCGCGGGTCTAGGCACTGAAGCTTTCTTT
.,.,TRBV30,TRBJ2-5,CAWSRQGGQETQYF,TGTGCCTGGAGTCGACAAGGGGGGCAAGAGACCCAGTACTTC
many,.,TRBV5-1,TRBJ1-5,CASSLLGGNQPQHF,TGCGCCAGCAGCTTACTCGGGGGGAATCAGCCCCAGCATTTT
.,TRBD1,TRBV29-1,TRBJ2-3,CSVEGQGPQYF,TGCAGCGTTGAGGGACAGGGGCCGCAGTATTTT
many,TRBD1,TRBV4-2,TRBJ1-4,CASSQETGGLEKLFF,TGTGCCAGCAGCCAAGAGACAGGGGGCTTGGAAAAACTGTTTTTT
few,.,TRBV7-2,TRBJ2-3,CASSNPTTDTQYF,TGTGCCAGCAGCAATCCAACAACAGATACGCAGTATTTT
many,TRBD1,TRBV20-1,TRBJ1-5,CSARDLRDRGLLQPQHF,TGCAGTGCTAGAGATCTAAGGGACAGGGGTTTGTTACAGCCCCAGCATTTT
.,TRBD1,TRBV9,TRBJ1-4,CASSFGDRVSEKLFF,TGTGCCAGCAGTTTCGGGGACAGGGTCTCGGAAAAACTGTTTTTT
.,.,TRBV11-2,TRBJ1-4,CASSRQERDEKLSF,TGTGCCAGCAGTCGGCAGGAGCGGGATGAAAAACTGTCTTTT
many,.,TRBV2,TRBJ2-7,CASSAGTVTYEQYF,TGTGCCAGCAGCGCCGGGACGGTGACCTACGAGCAGTACTTC
.,.,TRBV10-3,TRBJ1-5,CAISVSTREPQHF,TGTGCCATCAGTGTTTCGACCCGGGAGCCCCAGCATTTT
.,.,TRBV11-2,TRBJ2-5,CASTSTLQETQYF,TGTGCCAGCACCTCGACGCTACAAGAGACCCAGTACTTC
.,TRBD1,TRBV20-1,TRBJ1-6,CSSDQGDDYNSPLHF,TGCAGTTCCGACCAGGGGGATGACTATAATTCACCCCTCCACTTT
many,.,TRBV5-1,TRBJ1-3,CASGLGNSGNTIYF,TGCGCCAGCGGCCTTGGGAACTCTGGAAACACCATATATTTT
many,TRBD1,TRBV10-3,TRBJ1-3,CAISERTGGSGNTIYF,TGTGCCATCAGTGAGAGGACAGGGGGCTCTGGAAACACCATATATTTT
many,.,TRBV4-2,TRBJ1-5,CASSLAEQPQHF,TGTGCCAGCAGCCTGGCAGAGCAGCCCCAGCATTTT